This T cell receptor beta chain was sequenced for a study of regulatory T cells in long-lasting Graves disease. The CDR3 spans 15 residues. The V gene's germline CDR1 is SGHTA and CDR2 FQGNSA. Trimming removed 3 bases from V and 5 bases from J; junction bases left unmatched: 6. The authors built TCR beta libraries using iRepertoire HTBI primers and Arm-PCR of CDR3 regions. TCRdb itself ran the multiplex PCR reads through MiXCR, one entry per CDR3 protein. The table includes about 660,000 distinct CDR3 sequences, 25% to 35% detected once. Time point of the sample: persistent/refractory GD, antithyroid drugs over 5 years with positive TRAb. The authors made the TCR library using RNA they extracted from PBMCs. Staff took roughly 8.8 milliliters of peripheral blood and put it into EDTA tubes.

This sequence was found in a female donor with Graves disease. The input for sequencing was peripheral blood mononuclear cells (PBMCs), taken when the disease was refractory, from a patient treated with antithyroid drugs. This chain links TRBV7-2 with TRBJ1-1, with 10 positions matching TRBD1. Here the CDR3 DNA reads TGTGCCAGCAGCTTTTCGACAGGGGGCTTTACTGAAGCTTTCTTT. Its protein is CASSFSTGGFTEAFF.